This T cell receptor (beta chain) was obtained from a study of cytomegalovirus exposure and HLA in healthy donors. General study findings and limits: V segments that were indistinguishable, TRBV6-2 and TRBV6-3 among them, were omitted from analysis.

The CDR3 totals 14 residues. Germline V gene sequence: CDR1 MNHEY, CDR2 SVGAGI. The PCR was carried out with 60 Vbeta primers and 13 Jbeta primers. Produced via immunoSEQ multiplex PCR; TCRdb's table is partial and in-frame only. The sample includes approximately 160,000 clones, 68% of them seen just once. With respect to this clone: Its antigen is currently unknown. A read error may account for a junction end that differs from germline. The sample carries other DNA sequences with the same CDR3.

The TCR sequence derives from a woman aged 18-29 years in good health and CMV-seropositive. This sequence joins TRBV6-5 and TRBJ2-7; TRBD2 agrees at 9 bases. Specimen: PBMCs. CDR3 sequence: CASTARGLALEQYF. The CDR3, as DNA: TGCGCCAGCACCGCCCGGGGACTAGCTCTTGAGCAGTACTTC.